This T cell receptor (beta chain) was obtained from a study of shared clonotypes between healthy human individuals. This CDR3 has 17 amino acids. With 1 base removed from V and 6 bases from J, the gap between germline ends came to 18 bases. Germline V gene lookup returns CDR1 MGHRA and CDR2 YSYEKL. Data came from immunoSEQ multiplex PCR; TCRdb stores just in-frame clones and leaves some out. There are 1 million to 1.3 million clones in the sample; around 78% occur only once, and 0.5% to 0.65% lies in the top ten. This receptor was obtained from a man younger than 30 in good health. Some clones in this sample may be carry-over from other donors' samples. The V gene is TRBV4-1, the J gene TRBJ2-2; no clear D gene. Sequencing input: memory CD4+ T cells from PBMCs. This sample's subset: CD45RA-negative fraction. DNA for the CDR3: TGCGCCAGCAGCCAAGGCATAGGGTTCGATCGCGCCGGGGAGCTGTTTTTT. Its protein product is CASSQGIGFDRAGELFF.